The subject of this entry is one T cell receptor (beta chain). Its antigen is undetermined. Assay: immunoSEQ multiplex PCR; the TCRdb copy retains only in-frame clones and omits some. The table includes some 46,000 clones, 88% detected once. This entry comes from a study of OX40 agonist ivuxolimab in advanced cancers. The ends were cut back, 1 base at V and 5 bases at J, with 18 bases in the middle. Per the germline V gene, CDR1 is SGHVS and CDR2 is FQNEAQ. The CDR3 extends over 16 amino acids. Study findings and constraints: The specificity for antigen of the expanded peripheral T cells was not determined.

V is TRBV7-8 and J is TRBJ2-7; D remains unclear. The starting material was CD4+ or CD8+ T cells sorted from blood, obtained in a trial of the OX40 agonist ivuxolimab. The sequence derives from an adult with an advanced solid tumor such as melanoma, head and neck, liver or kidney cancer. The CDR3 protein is CASSLGTAVRSDEQYF. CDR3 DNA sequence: TGTGCCAGCAGCTTAGGAACGGCCGTCCGGTCTGACGAGCAGTACTTC.